A selection of T cell receptor beta chains follows, all from one sample in a study of T cell repertoires in cytomegalovirus infection. TCRdb reprocessed the reads via MiXCR and lists one record per CDR3 protein. Of about 130,000 distinct CDR3 sequences in the sample, roughly 9% were seen once. Sequenced input: PBMCs. These receptor sequences come from a human donor in good health (CMV status not recorded). Some clones in this sample may be carry-over from other donors' samples. Each CDR3 is given with its conserved first and last residue. A D gene is named only where the DNA matches it firmly. Clone size appears in some rows only: once, few, many, or a class for an expanded clone.

J,V,D,length,size,DNA,CDR3
TRBJ2-3,TRBV7-8,.,15,many,TGTGCCAGCAGCTTACTTGGGACCACCACAGATACGCAGTATTTT,CASSLLGTTTDTQYF
TRBJ2-7,TRBV6-1,.,14,many,TGTGCCAGCAGACTCGGCGGAGGGTCCTACGAGCAGTACTTC,CASRLGGGSYEQYF
TRBJ2-7,TRBV12-3/TRBV12-4,.,14,.,TGTGCCAGCAGCCCTCTCCAGGGGAGGTACGAGCAGTACTTC,CASSPLQGRYEQYF
TRBJ2-1,TRBV14,TRBD2,16,few,TGTGCCAGCAGCCAAGTCCGGGGGACTACCTACAATGAGCAGTTCTTC,CASSQVRGTTYNEQFF
TRBJ1-1,TRBV7-8,TRBD1,14,many,TGTGCCAGCACTTTGGACAGGGCGGAAACTGAAGCTTTCTTT,CASTLDRAETEAFF
TRBJ2-3,TRBV6-2/TRBV6-3,TRBD1,15,many,TGTGCCAGCAGTTCGGACAGGGATGGACGAGATACGCAGTATTTT,CASSSDRDGRDTQYF
TRBJ1-1,TRBV6-2/TRBV6-3,.,16,many,TGTGCCAGCACAACCTACAGAAATGAGCTGAACACTGAAGCTTTCTTT,CASTTYRNELNTEAFF
TRBJ2-7,TRBV6-6,.,15,many,TGTGCCAGCAGTTACTCGACAGGCCCCCTCTCCGAGCAGTACTTC,CASSYSTGPLSEQYF
TRBJ1-1,TRBV11-1,.,14,few,TGTGCCAGCAGCTCAACAGGGTACTCCCCCGAAGCTTTCTTT,CASSSTGYSPEAFF
TRBJ1-1,TRBV5-1,TRBD1,15,many,TGCGCCAGCAGCTTGGAGGGACAGAGGAACACTGAAGCTTTCTTT,CASSLEGQRNTEAFF
TRBJ2-1,TRBV11-2,.,13,few,TGTGCCAGCAGACTAGGGTCCTACAATGAGCAGTTCTTC,CASRLGSYNEQFF
TRBJ1-1,TRBV2,.,14,.,TGTGCCAGCAGTGAGGAGGCGCCTGGCACTGAAGCTTTCTTT,CASSEEAPGTEAFF
TRBJ2-1,TRBV28,TRBD2,15,many,TGTGCCAGCAAACTTAGCGGGGGGGGCTATAATGAGCAGTTCTTC,CASKLSGGGYNEQFF
TRBJ1-2,TRBV12-3/TRBV12-4,.,13,many,TGTGCCAGCAGTTCTACAGGGTCTTATGGCTACACCTTC,CASSSTGSYGYTF
TRBJ1-5,TRBV7-8,.,14,many,TGTGCCAGCAGCTTAAGTGGTGTAGATCAGCCCCAGCATTTT,CASSLSGVDQPQHF
TRBJ1-1,TRBV14,.,15,few,TGTGCCAGCAGCCAAGGACAAGGGTTGAAGACTGAAGCTTTCTTT,CASSQGQGLKTEAFF
TRBJ2-3,TRBV6-5,.,13,many,TGTGCCAGCAGTTATGACAGCACAGATACGCAGTATTTT,CASSYDSTDTQYF
TRBJ2-7,TRBV2,TRBD1,15,.,TGTGCCAGCAGTGTGGGACAGGGGAGATCCTACGAGCAGTACTTC,CASSVGQGRSYEQYF
TRBJ2-4,TRBV29-1,.,16,few,TGCAGCGTCAACCCGGCCGGCATGGTAGCCAAAAACATTCAGTACTTC,CSVNPAGMVAKNIQYF
TRBJ2-4,TRBV14,.,16,many,TGTGCCAGCAGCCAAGGGGTCTCGGTAGCCAAAAACATTCAGTACTTC,CASSQGVSVAKNIQYF
TRBJ1-1,TRBV5-1,.,15,.,TGCGCCAGCAGCCCGACAGTGGGGAAGAACACTGAAGCTTTCTTT,CASSPTVGKNTEAFF
TRBJ2-4,TRBV7-2,.,13,many,TGTGCCAGCAGATCCATAGCCAAAAACATTCAGTACTTC,CASRSIAKNIQYF
TRBJ2-3,TRBV28,TRBD1,15,few,TGTGCCAGCAGTTATCGGACAGGGCTCACAGATACGCAGTATTTT,CASSYRTGLTDTQYF
TRBJ1-5,TRBV19,.,14,many,TGTGCCAGTAGTTTTCTGTACACAAATCAGCCCCAGCATTTT,CASSFLYTNQPQHF
TRBJ1-5,TRBV12-3/TRBV12-4,.,11,many,TGTGCCAGCAGTTTAGCAGGTCTCCAGCATTTT,CASSLAGLQHF
TRBJ1-6,TRBV6-5,TRBD1,14,many,TGTGCCAGCAGTTACGGGACAGGGGGTTCACCCCTCCACTTT,CASSYGTGGSPLHF
TRBJ2-5,TRBV10-3,TRBD2,13,many,TGTGCCATTGCGGGGGGACTCCAAGAGACCCAGTACTTC,CAIAGGLQETQYF
TRBJ2-5,TRBV20-1,TRBD1,15,many,TGCAGTGCTAGAGATGGGGACAGCATGCAAGAGACCCAGTACTTC,CSARDGDSMQETQYF
TRBJ1-6,TRBV10-3,.,13,many,TGTGCCATCAACCCAGACCAGGGTTCACCCCTCCACTTT,CAINPDQGSPLHF
TRBJ1-1,TRBV19,.,13,few,TGTGCCAGTAATGAAAGGGGCGGGACTGAAGCTTTCTTT,CASNERGGTEAFF
TRBJ1-1,TRBV29-1,.,14,many,TGCAGCGCCGAGGGGGGAGCGGTGAACACTGAAGCTTTCTTT,CSAEGGAVNTEAFF
TRBJ2-3,TRBV4-1,.,17,few,TGTGCCAGCAGCCCCCGGACTAATCGTTATAGCACAGATACGCAGTATTTT,CASSPRTNRYSTDTQYF
TRBJ2-7,TRBV28,.,13,few,TGTGCCAGCCTCAGGACGGGATCGTGGGAGCAGTACTTC,CASLRTGSWEQYF
TRBJ2-1,TRBV5-1,.,13,.,TGCGCCAGCAGGGCCCGGGGCGCCGCCGAGCAGTTCTTC,CASRARGAAEQFF
TRBJ2-7,TRBV30,TRBD1,15,few,TGTGCCTGGGGGAGAACCGGACAGGGGGCGCATGAGCAGTACTTC,CAWGRTGQGAHEQYF
TRBJ2-5,TRBV28,TRBD2,16,many,TGTGCCAGCAGCAAAGGTGGGACTAGCGGGGGAGAGACCCAGTACTTC,CASSKGGTSGGETQYF
TRBJ1-2,TRBV15,.,15,many,TGTGCCACCAGCAGAGATAACCAGGGGAGCTATGGCTACACCTTC,CATSRDNQGSYGYTF
TRBJ2-7,TRBV19,TRBD1,14,.,TGTGCCAGTAGTGCACGGCAGGGGGTCCACGAGCAGTACTTC,CASSARQGVHEQYF
TRBJ1-1,TRBV5-1,.,17,.,TGCGCCAGCAGCCCAAATTCCCTCCCATTTTTGGGCACTGAAGCTTTCTTT,CASSPNSLPFLGTEAFF
TRBJ1-1,TRBV2,.,15,many,TGTGCCAGCAGTGCGTTTTGGGGACAGAACACTGAAGCTTTCTTT,CASSAFWGQNTEAFF
TRBJ1-1,TRBV2,TRBD1,14,many,TGTGCCAGCCGAGACAGGGGGATGAACACTGAAGCTTTCTTT,CASRDRGMNTEAFF